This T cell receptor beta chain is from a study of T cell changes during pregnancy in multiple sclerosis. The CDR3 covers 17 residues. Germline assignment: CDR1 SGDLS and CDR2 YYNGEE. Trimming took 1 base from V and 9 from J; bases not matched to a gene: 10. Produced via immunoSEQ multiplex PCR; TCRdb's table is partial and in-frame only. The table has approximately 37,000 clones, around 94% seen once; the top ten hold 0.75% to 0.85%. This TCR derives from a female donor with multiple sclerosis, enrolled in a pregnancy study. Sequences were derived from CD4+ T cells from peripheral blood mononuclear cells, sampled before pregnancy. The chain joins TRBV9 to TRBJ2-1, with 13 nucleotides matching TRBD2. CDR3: CASSVSPGLAGTGEQFF. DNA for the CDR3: TGTGCCAGCAGCGTATCGCCGGGACTAGCGGGAACCGGTGAGCAGTTCTTC.